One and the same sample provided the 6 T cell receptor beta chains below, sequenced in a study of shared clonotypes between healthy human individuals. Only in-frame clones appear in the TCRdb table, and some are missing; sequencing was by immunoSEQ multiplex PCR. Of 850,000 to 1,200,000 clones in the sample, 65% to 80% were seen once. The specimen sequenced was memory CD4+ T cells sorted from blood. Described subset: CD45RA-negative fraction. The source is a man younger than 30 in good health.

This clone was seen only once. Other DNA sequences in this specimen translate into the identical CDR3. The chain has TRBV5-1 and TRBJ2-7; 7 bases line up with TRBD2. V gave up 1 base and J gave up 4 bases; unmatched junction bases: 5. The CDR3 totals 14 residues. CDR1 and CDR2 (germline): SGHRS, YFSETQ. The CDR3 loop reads CASSLSLAAYEQYF. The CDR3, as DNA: TGCGCCAGCAGCTTGTCTCTAGCGGCTTACGAGCAGTACTTC.

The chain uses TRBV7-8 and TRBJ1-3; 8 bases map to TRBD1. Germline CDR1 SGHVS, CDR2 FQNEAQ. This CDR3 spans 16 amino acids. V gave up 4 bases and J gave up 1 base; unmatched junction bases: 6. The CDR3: CASSSGQGFSGNTIYF. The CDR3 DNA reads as TGTGCCAGCAGCTCAGGACAGGGTTTTTCTGGAAACACCATATATTTT.

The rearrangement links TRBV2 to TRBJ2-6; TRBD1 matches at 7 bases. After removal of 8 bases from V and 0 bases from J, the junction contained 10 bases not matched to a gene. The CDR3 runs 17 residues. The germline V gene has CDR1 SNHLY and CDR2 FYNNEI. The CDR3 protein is CASRNRAGGSGANVLTF. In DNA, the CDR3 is TGTGCCAGCCGAAACAGGGCAGGGGGCTCTGGGGCCAACGTCCTGACTTTC.

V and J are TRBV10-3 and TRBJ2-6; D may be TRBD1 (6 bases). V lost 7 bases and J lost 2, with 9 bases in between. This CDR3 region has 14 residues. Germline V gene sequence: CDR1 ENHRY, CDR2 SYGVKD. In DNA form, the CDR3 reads TGTGCCATCACTGGGGACACTGGGGCCAACGTCCTGACTTTC. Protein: CAITGDTGANVLTF.

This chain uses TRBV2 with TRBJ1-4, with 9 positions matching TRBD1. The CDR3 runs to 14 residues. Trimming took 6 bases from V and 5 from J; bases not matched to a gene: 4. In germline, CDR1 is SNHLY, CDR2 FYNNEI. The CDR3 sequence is CASRTGQGNEKLFF. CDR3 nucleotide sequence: TGTGCCAGCAGAACGGGACAGGGCAATGAAAAACTGTTTTTT.

In DNA form, the CDR3 reads TGTGCCAGCAGTACTGGGACAGGGAATCCCTACGAGCAGTACTTC. This encodes CASSTGTGNPYEQYF. The chain couples TRBV6-5 to TRBJ2-7; TRBD1 aligns across 9 bases. Looked up from germline, CDR1 is MNHEY and CDR2 is SVGAGI. V gave up 5 bases and J gave up 2 bases; unmatched junction bases: 7. The CDR3 is 15 residues long.